These 21 T cell receptor beta chains came from one sample sequenced in a study of blood T cell repertoires in COVID-19. Some clones are missing from TCRdb's copy, which holds only in-frame ones; the method was immunoSEQ multiplex PCR. The sample shows tens of thousands of clones, around 88% of them seen only once. Sequenced input: peripheral blood. The source of these receptors is a human donor in a cohort sampled during active COVID-19.

This chain links TRBV28 with TRBJ1-4; 7 nucleotides align to TRBD1. The CDR3 spans 13 residues. Looked up from germline, CDR1 is MDHEN and CDR2 is SYDVKM. Trimming took 10 bases from V and 8 from J; bases not matched to a gene: 10. The CDR3 bases are TGTGCCACCGTGACAGGGCGGGACGAAAAACTGTTTTTT. It codes for CATVTGRDEKLFF.

The CDR3 DNA reads as TGTGCCAGCAGCCTTAACCTAGCGTCCTACAATGAGCAGTTCTTC. Amino acids: CASSLNLASYNEQFF. V usage is TRBV5-6 and J usage is TRBJ2-1, with a tentative D call TRBD2 (6 bases). Germline-derived CDR1 and CDR2 are SGHDT and YYEEEE. V gave up 4 bases and J gave up 1 base, with 12 bases separating them. CDR3 size: 15 residues.

This sequence joins TRBV5-6 and TRBJ2-7; 9 bases are shared with TRBD2. With V trimmed by 4 bases and J by 6 bases, 5 bases remained unmatched. CDR3 size: 13 residues. Germline V CDR1 and CDR2: SGHDT, YYEEEE. CDR3 sequence reads: CASSMGLAGEQYF. For the CDR3, the DNA is TGTGCCAGCAGCATGGGACTAGCTGGCGAGCAGTACTTC. The full variable domain, with the rest looked up from reference TRBV5-6 and TRBJ2-7, is DAGVTQSPTHLIKTRGQQVTLRCSPKSGHDTVSWYQQALGQGPQFIFQYYEEEERQRGNFPDRFSGHQFPNYSSELNVNALLLGDSALYLCASSMGLAGEQYFGPGTRLTVT.

V is TRBV6-5 and J is TRBJ2-1; 7 positions agree with TRBD2. The CDR3 spans 16 residues. Germline V lookup: CDR1 MNHEY, CDR2 SVGAGI. Unmatched junction bases numbered 9, after V lost 2 bases and J lost 5 bases. The CDR3 nucleotides read TGTGCCAGCAGTTACACCGGGGCTAGCGGAAACAATGAGCAGTTCTTC. It is translated as CASSYTGASGNNEQFF.

The rearrangement links TRBV7-6 to TRBJ2-7; 7 positions match TRBD1. CDR1 is SGHVS, CDR2 FNYEAQ, per germline. This CDR3 is built from 15 residues. V shed 4 bases, J shed 2 bases, and the junction held 8 bases outside the gene matches. The DNA for the CDR3 is TGTGCCAGCAGCTCCGCCGGACAGGCAGCCTACGAGCAGTACTTC. Amino acids: CASSSAGQAAYEQYF. Looking up the rest from reference TRBV7-6 and TRBJ2-7 gives the full variable domain: GAGVSQSPRYKVTKRGQDVALRCDPISGHVSLYWYRQALGQGPEFLTYFNYEAQQDKSGLPNDRFSAERPEGSISTLTIQRTEQRDSAMYRCASSSAGQAAYEQYFGPGTRLTVT.

The rearrangement uses TRBV24-1 and TRBJ2-1; 8 bases line up with TRBD2. The trim removed 3 bases at V and 3 bases at J, leaving 21 bases unmatched. The CDR3 extends over 21 amino acids. Germline V CDR1 and CDR2: KGHDR, SFDVKD. This chain's CDR3 is CATSDPKSRRSGSPYYNEQFF. The CDR3, as DNA: TGTGCCACCAGTGATCCGAAATCCCGGCGCAGCGGGAGCCCTTACTACAATGAGCAGTTCTTC.

This clone was found a few times. The chain has TRBV20-1 and TRBJ2-2; TRBD1 aligns across 10 bases. The V segment lost 3 bases and the J segment 2 bases; nucleotides outside the gene matches: 3. The germline CDR1 and CDR2 sequences are DFQATT and SNEGSKA (reference sequence). The CDR3 contains 15 residues. The CDR3 nucleotides read TGCAGTGCTAGTAGACAGGGGGCCAACACCGGGGAGCTGTTTTTT. Translated, it gives CSASRQGANTGELFF.

The chain employs TRBV6-5 and TRBJ2-1; 13 nucleotides align to TRBD2. The CDR3 is made up of 13 amino acids. The V gene end was trimmed by 5 bases and the J gene end by 12 bases; junction bases not matched to a gene: 4. Germline loops: CDR1 MNHEY, CDR2 SVGAGI. Here the CDR3 reads CASSRLAGGVQFF. The CDR3, as DNA: TGTGCCAGCAGTCGACTAGCGGGAGGCGTGCAGTTCTTC.

This chain joins TRBV9 and TRBJ2-5, with D possibly being TRBD2 (6 bases). V gave up 3 bases and J gave up 5 bases, with 17 bases separating them. The CDR3 has 15 residues. Per germline, CDR1 SGDLS and CDR2 YYNGEE. CDR3 amino acids: CASSESGLYGETQYF. DNA of the CDR3: TGTGCCAGCAGCGAAAGTGGACTATACGGGGAGACCCAGTACTTC.

The CDR3 here is CASGDRVGNTIYF. The DNA of the CDR3 is TGTGCCAGCGGGGACAGGGTTGGAAACACCATATATTTT. The chain combines TRBV7-9 with TRBJ1-3, with 9 nucleotides matching TRBD1. Germline-derived CDR1 and CDR2 are SEHNR and FQNEAQ (reference sequence). The CDR3 spans 13 residues. The junction had 2 bases not matched to a gene; V was cut back by 8 bases and J by 3 bases.

The chain has TRBV7-6 and TRBJ1-5; D is undetermined. CDR1 and CDR2 (germline): SGHVS, FNYEAQ. The V end lost 1 base, the J end lost 5 bases, and 6 bases lay between the germline ends. The CDR3 extends over 13 amino acids. The CDR3 DNA reads TGTGCCAGCAGCTTAGTGGTAGATCAGCCCCAGCATTTT. As protein: CASSLVVDQPQHF.

This chain uses TRBV18 with TRBJ2-3; D is undetermined. Germline loops: CDR1 KGHSH, CDR2 LQKENI. V gave up 5 bases and J gave up 1 base, with 13 bases separating them. This CDR3 has 15 amino acids. The CDR3 bases are TGTGCCAGCTCAGGTAGCTTCTCCGGCACAGATACGCAGTATTTT. Its protein is CASSGSFSGTDTQYF.

This chain joins TRBV13 and TRBJ2-5; D may be TRBD1 (6 bases). Germline CDR1 and CDR2: PRHDT and FYEKMQ (reference sequence). V lost 4 bases and J lost 2, with 14 bases in between. The CDR3 runs 15 residues. CDR3 nucleotide sequence: TGTGCCAGCAGCTCCCCAAGGGACATTCAAGAGACCCAGTACTTC. Its protein is CASSSPRDIQETQYF. Supplemented by reference TRBV13 and TRBJ2-5, the full variable domain reads AAGVIQSPRHLIKEKRETATLKCYPIPRHDTVYWYQQGPGQDPQFLISFYEKMQSDKGSIPDRFSAQQFSDYHSELNMSSLELGDSALYFCASSSPRDIQETQYFGPGTRLLVL.

V gene TRBV28 combines with J gene TRBJ1-2, with 10 nucleotides matching TRBD1. The CDR3 consists of 14 residues. The V gene's germline CDR1 is MDHEN and CDR2 SYDVKM. V shed 6 bases and J 5 bases; nucleotides not matched to a gene: 6. The chain's CDR3 is CASRTGGMGYGYTF. The DNA for the CDR3 is TGTGCCAGCAGGACAGGGGGCATGGGGTATGGCTACACCTTC.

This clone was recorded a few times. The genes are TRBV24-1 and TRBJ2-1, with TRBD2 as a possible D gene (6 bases). V lost 4 bases, J lost 12 bases, and 15 bases lay in between. Per the germline V gene, CDR1 is KGHDR and CDR2 is SFDVKD. The CDR3 is 13 residues long. CDR3 residues: CATSDPGDLGQFF. The CDR3 nucleotides are TGTGCCACCAGTGACCCGGGGGACTTAGGGCAGTTCTTC.

V is TRBV3-1 (or the pseudogene TRBV3-2) and J is TRBJ2-7; D may be TRBD2 (6 bases). V dropped 6 bases and J dropped 7 bases, with 10 bases sitting between them. The germline V gene encodes CDR1 LGHDT and CDR2 YNNKEL (reference sequence). There are 11 residues in the CDR3. In DNA, the CDR3 is TGTGCCAGCAGTTGGGGACTTGAGCAGTACTTC. This translates into CASSWGLEQYF.

This clone was counted at least ten times. The J gene is TRBJ2-7, the V gene TRBV3-1 (or the pseudogene TRBV3-2), with TRBD1 as a possible D gene (5 bases). Per germline, CDR1 LGHDT and CDR2 YNNKEL (reference sequence). Trimming removed 6 bases from V and 3 bases from J, with 15 bases in between. The CDR3 length is 14 residues. The CDR3 protein is CASRGRGRGYEQYF. CDR3 in DNA: TGTGCCAGCAGAGGAAGGGGAAGAGGCTACGAGCAGTACTTC.

The rearrangement uses TRBV7-8 and TRBJ1-4; D perhaps matches TRBD1 (5 bases). V was shortened by 1 base and J by 10 bases, with 7 bases between the two germline ends. Per germline, CDR1 SGHVS and CDR2 FQNEAQ. This CDR3 is built from 12 residues. Written as DNA, the CDR3 is TGTGCCAGCAGCTTAGGGCAGGGAAAACTGTTTTTT. Amino acid sequence: CASSLGQGKLFF.

This chain connects TRBV7-2 to TRBJ2-2, with a weak D call TRBD1 (5 bases). CDR3 length equals 16 residues. From germline, CDR1 is SGHTA and CDR2 FQGNSA. The germline V and J ends were trimmed by 4 bases and 2 bases, with 14 bases remaining between them. The CDR3, as DNA: TGTGCCAGCAGCTACCCGACAGCGTTAAACACCGGGGAGCTGTTTTTT. Its protein is CASSYPTALNTGELFF.

This clone was seen more than once but under ten times. This chain connects TRBV7-9 to TRBJ2-3, with 8 bases fitting TRBD1. V was pared by 4 bases and J by 3 bases, with 3 bases of the junction left unmatched. Germline values: CDR1 SEHNR, CDR2 FQNEAQ (reference sequence). The CDR3 loop spans 14 amino acids. In nucleotides, the CDR3 is TGTGCCAGCAGCTCCCGGACAGGGACAGATACGCAGTATTTT. Its protein is CASSSRTGTDTQYF.

The rearrangement joins TRBV5-8 to TRBJ1-1; D gene ambiguous. CDR3 length: 12 residues. Trimming took off 3 bases at V and 5 bases at J, with 8 bases between the two ends. Germline loops: CDR1 SGHTS, CDR2 YDEGEE. CDR3 DNA sequence: TGTGCCAGCAGCTCCGGGTGGACTGAAGCTTTCTTT. It is translated as CASSSGWTEAFF.